A single sample gave rise to the 16 T cell receptor beta chains below, sequenced in a study of shared clonotypes between healthy human individuals. The data were produced by immunoSEQ multiplex PCR, yet TCRdb's version contains in-frame clones alone and is incomplete. The table shows around 2.1 million clones, with under 95% occurring only once. CD8 cells classed as naive were CD45RO-negative and positively selected for CCR7, excluding terminally differentiated effector memory CD45RA+ cells. Sample: naive CD8+ T cells from PBMCs. The source is a man between 18 and 29 years old in good health. Some clones in this sample may be carry-over from other donors' samples.

The rearrangement links TRBV27 to TRBJ2-3, with 8 bases fitting TRBD1. Germline assignment: CDR1 MNHEY and CDR2 SMNVEV (reference sequence). Unmatched junction bases numbered 6, after V lost 2 bases and J lost 2 bases. The CDR3 consists of 16 residues. CDR3 sequence reads: CASSLGQGYFTDTQYF. DNA for the CDR3: TGTGCCAGCAGTTTAGGACAGGGTTATTTCACAGATACGCAGTATTTT.

The V gene is TRBV27, the J gene TRBJ1-5, with a tentative D call TRBD1 (6 bases). Germline V gives CDR1 MNHEY, CDR2 SMNVEV (reference sequence). Trimming cost V 5 bases and J 0 bases, with 14 bases left between them. This CDR3 contains 16 residues. The CDR3 region is CASSTSQGHSNQPQHF. In DNA, the CDR3 is TGTGCCAGCAGTACCAGTCAGGGGCATAGCAATCAGCCCCAGCATTTT.

This sequence joins TRBV10-3 and TRBJ1-2; no clear D gene. CDR3 length: 14 residues. Trimming shortened V by 2 bases and J by 0 bases, and 7 bases separated the two germline ends. CDR1 ENHRY and CDR2 SYGVKD come from the germline V gene. CDR3 DNA sequence: TGTGCCATCAGTGAGACGGATTCTAACTATGGCTACACCTTC. Amino acid sequence: CAISETDSNYGYTF.

Note on this clone: In the same sample, other DNA sequences code for this CDR3. V usage is TRBV29-1 and J usage is TRBJ1-2; no clear D. Germline CDR1 reads SQVTM; CDR2 reads ANQGSEA. Between the trimmed V and J ends, which lost 2 bases and 4 bases, there was a span of 5 bases. CDR3 length: 11 residues. This CDR3 is CSVESAYGYTF. The CDR3 coding sequence is TGCAGCGTTGAATCAGCCTATGGCTACACCTTC.

The chain employs TRBV7-9 and TRBJ2-3; D tentatively fits TRBD1 or TRBD2 (5 bases each). The CDR3 is 17 residues long. Looked up from germline, CDR1 is SEHNR and CDR2 is FQNEAQ (reference sequence). Trimming shortened V by 4 bases and J by 1 base, and 18 bases separated the two germline ends. CDR3 protein: CASSSVGTVEGTDTQYF. The CDR3 nucleotides read TGTGCCAGCAGCTCCGTCGGGACCGTCGAGGGCACAGATACGCAGTATTTT.

The chain combines TRBV6-6 with TRBJ1-2; no clear D gene. V lost 2 bases, J lost 3 bases, and 13 bases lay in between. The CDR3 extends over 15 amino acids. Germline V lookup: CDR1 MNHNY, CDR2 SVGAGI (reference sequence). The CDR3 is CASSYTQVIDYGYTF. CDR3 bases: TGTGCCAGCAGTTACACTCAGGTGATTGACTATGGCTACACCTTC.

V is TRBV6-6 and J is TRBJ2-2; TRBD1 matches 10 bases. CDR1 MNHNY and CDR2 SVGAGI come from the germline V gene (reference sequence). With V trimmed by 5 bases and J by 6 bases, 6 bases remained unmatched. This CDR3 region has 15 residues. In DNA, the CDR3 is TGTGCCAGCAGTCGCGACAGGGGGCCTTCCGGGGAGCTGTTTTTT. Translated, it gives CASSRDRGPSGELFF.

The chain couples TRBV5-8 to TRBJ1-2; 8 bases fit TRBD1. Germline V lookup: CDR1 SGHTS, CDR2 YDEGEE. The CDR3 extends over 15 amino acids. With 0 bases clipped from V and 7 bases from J, the junction kept 8 bases outside the gene matches. CDR3 nucleotide sequence: TGTGCCAGCAGCTTGGTCCTACAGGGGGGGAGTGGCTACACCTTC. As protein: CASSLVLQGGSGYTF. Together with reference TRBV5-8 and TRBJ1-2, the CDR3 gives the full variable domain: EAGVTQSPTHLIKTRGQQATLRCSPISGHTSVYWYQQALGLGLQFLLWYDEGEERNRGNFPPRFSGRQFPNYSSELNVNALELEDSALYLCASSLVLQGGSGYTFGSGTRLTVV.

V gene TRBV6-5 combines with J gene TRBJ2-1, with 8 positions matching TRBD2. After removal of 3 bases from V and 6 bases from J, the junction contained 7 bases not matched to a gene. The CDR3 sequence is 15 residues long. The germline CDR1 and CDR2 sequences are MNHEY and SVGAGI. In DNA, the CDR3 is TGTGCCAGCAGTTATTTAGCGGGACCAGCCAATGAGCAGTTCTTC. Its translation: CASSYLAGPANEQFF.

This chain uses TRBV5-1 with TRBJ2-5; 7 nucleotides match TRBD2. The V segment lost 4 bases and the J segment 11 bases; nucleotides outside the gene matches: 17. This CDR3 region has 15 residues. Germline CDR1 reads SGHRS; CDR2 reads YFSETQ. CDR3: CASSGWASGPREQYF. The CDR3 nucleotides are TGCGCCAGCAGCGGGTGGGCTAGCGGCCCAAGGGAGCAGTACTTC. Full variable domain (missing parts from reference TRBV5-1 and TRBJ2-5): KAGVTQTPRYLIKTRGQQVTLSCSPISGHRSVSWYQQTPGQGLQFLFEYFSETQRNKGNFPGRFSGRQFSNSRSEMNVSTLELGDSALYLCASSGWASGPREQYFGPGTRLLVL.

With regard to this clone: Distinct nucleotide sequences in the sample also encode this CDR3. Written as DNA, the CDR3 is TGTGCCAGCAGTTTAGGTGTCAGGGCCTACGAGCAGTACTTC. Translated: CASSLGVRAYEQYF. The chain combines TRBV27 with TRBJ2-7; D perhaps matches TRBD1 (5 bases). The CDR3 contains 14 residues. Trimming took 2 bases from V and 2 from J, leaving 10 bases between them. In germline, CDR1 is MNHEY, CDR2 SMNVEV (reference sequence).

V is TRBV6-1 and J is TRBJ2-1; 14 positions match TRBD2. The CDR3 runs 19 residues. With 4 bases clipped from V and 1 base from J, the junction kept 9 bases outside the gene matches. Germline V gene sequence: CDR1 MNHNS, CDR2 SASEGT. In nucleotides, the CDR3 is TGTGCCAGCAGTGGAGTCCCGGGACTAGCGGGAGTTTCCTACAATGAGCAGTTCTTC. Residues: CASSGVPGLAGVSYNEQFF.

The V call is TRBV4-1, the J call TRBJ1-2; no clear D. The V gene lost 1 base and the J gene lost 6 bases, with 15 bases spanning the gap. The CDR3 has 15 residues. The germline V gene encodes CDR1 MGHRA and CDR2 YSYEKL. The CDR3 DNA reads as TGCGCCAGCAGCCAAGTCGGCAGGACGTCGCATGGCTACACCTTC. This translates into CASSQVGRTSHGYTF.

The gene calls are TRBV7-8 and TRBJ2-2; D unclear. Trimming left V 1 base short and J 6 bases short, with 6 bases between. CDR1 and CDR2 (germline): SGHVS, FQNEAQ. The CDR3 spans 13 residues. CDR3 DNA sequence: TGTGCCAGCAGCTTAGGAAGGTCCGGGGAGCTGTTTTTT. Its translation: CASSLGRSGELFF.

The chain carries TRBV21-1 and TRBJ2-5; the table's TRBD1 call for D was not verified on the DNA. TRBV21-1 is annotated as a pseudogene. The CDR3 consists of 15 residues. Here the CDR3 reads CARSFAGGVEETQYF. CDR3 DNA sequence: TGTGCCAGGTCCTTTGCAGGGGGCGTTGAAGAGACCCAGTACTTC.

V is TRBV27 and J is TRBJ2-1, with no clear D. This CDR3 region has 16 residues. The germline V and J ends were trimmed by 5 bases and 0 bases, with 14 bases remaining between them. The germline gives CDR1 MNHEY, CDR2 SMNVEV (reference sequence). The CDR3 DNA sequence: TGTGCCAGCAGTAAATCCTTAGAAAGCTCCTACAATGAGCAGTTCTTC. This translates into CASSKSLESSYNEQFF.